The 14 T cell receptor beta chains below all came from one sample that was sequenced in a study of T cells expressing NK-cell markers. TCRdb reprocessed the 5' RACE reads, keeping one entry per CDR3 protein, no DNA. Recorded here are more than 400,000 distinct CDR3 sequences; the top ten clones represent approximately 7%. Material for sequencing was blood T cells: a sorted CD56 or NKG2C T cell subset, CD4+ or CD8+ T cells, or bulk PBMC T cells (not recorded which). These receptors originate from a woman between 18 and 75 years old in good health.

The V and J genes are TRBV20-1 and TRBJ2-1; TCRdb picks TRBD1, but there is no DNA to check that call. This CDR3 spans 14 amino acids. CDR1 DFQATT and CDR2 SNEGSKA come from the germline V gene (reference sequence). CDR3 protein: CSAQPGQTHNEQFF.

This sequence joins TRBV5-1 and TRBJ2-1. Germline V CDR1 and CDR2: SGHRS, YFSETQ. The CDR3 consists of 14 residues. CDR3 sequence: CASSWGALSNEQFF.

The V and J genes are TRBV13 and TRBJ2-1; the D call of TRBD2 rests on TCRdb alone, since no DNA is present to check it. The CDR3 sequence is 16 residues long. The V gene's germline CDR1 is PRHDT and CDR2 FYEKMQ (reference sequence). This chain's CDR3 is CASSSLGSFSYNEQFF.

The chain carries TRBV6-5 and TRBJ2-6; TCRdb proposes TRBD1, but this gene call is untestable without DNA. Germline V gene lookup returns CDR1 MNHEY and CDR2 SVGAGI. The CDR3 totals 17 residues. This CDR3 is CASSYSARGGGANVLTF.

This rearrangement joins TRBV6-5 to TRBJ2-7; TCRdb returns TRBD1, unconfirmable since there is no DNA. This CDR3 contains 15 residues. CDR1 and CDR2 (germline): MNHEY, SVGAGI. CDR3 sequence reads: CASSFTGTDLYEQYF.

This sequence joins TRBV7-9 and TRBJ2-5; the D call from TCRdb, TRBD1, cannot be confirmed without DNA. Germline V gives CDR1 SEHNR, CDR2 FQNEAQ (reference sequence). The CDR3 totals 13 residues. CDR3 region: CVIGGGAQETQYF.

The V call is TRBV5-5, the J call TRBJ1-6; TCRdb names TRBD1, which stays unverified in the absence of DNA. Germline V gene data show CDR1 as SGHKS and CDR2 as YYEKEE (reference sequence). The CDR3 is 15 amino acids. Here the CDR3 reads CASSFVARGLSPLHF.

V and J are TRBV6-1 and TRBJ1-2; checking the TCRdb D call of TRBD1 is not possible without DNA. The CDR3 is 14 residues long. In germline, CDR1 is MNHNS, CDR2 SASEGT. This chain's CDR3 is CASRPGDSLSGYTF.

The V call is TRBV30, the J call TRBJ2-3; lacking DNA, the TRBD1 call made by TCRdb goes unchecked. Germline CDR1 GTSNPN, CDR2 SVGIG (reference sequence). The CDR3 runs to 15 residues. The CDR3 is CAWSVGTGSTDTQYF.

This chain connects TRBV27 to TRBJ2-3. Germline V gene sequence: CDR1 MNHEY, CDR2 SMNVEV (reference sequence). CDR3 size: 14 residues. CDR3 sequence reads: CASSSLLVTDTQYF.

This sequence joins TRBV6-1 and TRBJ2-5; there is no DNA to check the TCRdb D call of TRBD1. Germline loops: CDR1 MNHNS, CDR2 SASEGT. CDR3 length: 15 residues. CDR3 loop: CASRPTGGGKKTQYF.

This CDR3 is CSVEAKDPRSLEQFF. The chain uses TRBV29-1 and TRBJ2-1. Germline CDR1 SQVTM, CDR2 ANQGSEA. The CDR3 covers 15 residues.

The V call is TRBV5-1, the J call TRBJ2-1; the D call from TCRdb, TRBD1, cannot be confirmed without DNA. The CDR3 loop spans 15 amino acids. The germline gives CDR1 SGHRS, CDR2 YFSETQ. The CDR3: CASSPISLGVREQFF.

The chain carries TRBV4-3 and TRBJ2-7; the D gene TCRdb calls, TRBD2, cannot be checked with no DNA. This CDR3 comprises 17 residues. CDR1 and CDR2 (germline): LGHNA, YSLEER. The CDR3 here is CASSQGTSAILSYEQYF.